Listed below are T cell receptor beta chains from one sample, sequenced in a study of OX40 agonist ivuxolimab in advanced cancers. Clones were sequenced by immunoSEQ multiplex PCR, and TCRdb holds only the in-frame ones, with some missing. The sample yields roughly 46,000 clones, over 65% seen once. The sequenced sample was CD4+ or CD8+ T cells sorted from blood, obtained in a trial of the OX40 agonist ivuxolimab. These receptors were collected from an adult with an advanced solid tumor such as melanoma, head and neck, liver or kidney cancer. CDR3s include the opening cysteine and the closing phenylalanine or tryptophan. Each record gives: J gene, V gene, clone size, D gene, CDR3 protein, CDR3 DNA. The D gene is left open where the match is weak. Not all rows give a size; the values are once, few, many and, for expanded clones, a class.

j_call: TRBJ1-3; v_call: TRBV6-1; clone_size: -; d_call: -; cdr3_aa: CASSEPGTGNTIYF; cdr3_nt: TGTGCCAGCAGTGAACCCGGAACTGGAAACACCATATATTTT
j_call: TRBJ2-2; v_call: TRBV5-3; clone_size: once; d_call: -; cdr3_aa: CASTRDFGELFF; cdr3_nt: TGTGCCAGCACCCGAGACTTCGGGGAGCTGTTTTTT
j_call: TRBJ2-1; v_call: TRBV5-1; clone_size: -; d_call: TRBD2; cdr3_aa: CASSRTSGDTYNEQFF; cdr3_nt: TGCGCCAGCAGCCGGACTAGCGGGGACACCTACAATGAGCAGTTCTTC
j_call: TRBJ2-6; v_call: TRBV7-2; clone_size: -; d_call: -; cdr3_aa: CASSPRHLRSGANVLTF; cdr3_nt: TGTGCCAGCAGCCCCCGACACTTGCGCTCTGGGGCCAACGTCCTGACTTTC
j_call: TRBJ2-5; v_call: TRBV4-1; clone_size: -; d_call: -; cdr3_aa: CASSPMAPETQYF; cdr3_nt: TGCGCCAGCAGCCCCATGGCCCCAGAGACCCAGTACTTC
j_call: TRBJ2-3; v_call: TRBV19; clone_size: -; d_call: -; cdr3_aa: CATRGRVEDTQYF; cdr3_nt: TGTGCCACGCGGGGGCGGGTGGAAGATACGCAGTATTTT
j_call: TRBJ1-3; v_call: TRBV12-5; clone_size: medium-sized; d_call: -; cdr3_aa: CASGSDSGNTIYF; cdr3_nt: TGTGCTAGTGGCTCAGACTCTGGAAACACCATATATTTT
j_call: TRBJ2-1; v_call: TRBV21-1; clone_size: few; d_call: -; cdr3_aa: CASKGGGHNEQFF; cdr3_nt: TGTGCCAGTAAGGGAGGGGGGCACAATGAGCAGTTCTTC
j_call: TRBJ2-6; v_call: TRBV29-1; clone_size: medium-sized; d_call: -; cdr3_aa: CSVNSGANVLTF; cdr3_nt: TGCAGCGTTAACTCTGGGGCCAACGTCCTGACTTTC
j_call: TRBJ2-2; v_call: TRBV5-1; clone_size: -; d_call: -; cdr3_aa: CASSPEGRLNTGELFF; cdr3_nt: TGCGCCAGCAGCCCGGAGGGGCGATTGAACACCGGGGAGCTGTTTTTT
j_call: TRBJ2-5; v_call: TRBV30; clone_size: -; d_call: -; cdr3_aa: CAWDLDVETQYF; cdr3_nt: TGTGCCTGGGATCTCGACGTGGAGACCCAGTACTTC
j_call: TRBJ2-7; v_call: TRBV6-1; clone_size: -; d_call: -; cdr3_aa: CASSLPDFRDEQYF; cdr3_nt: TGTGCCAGCAGTTTACCTGATTTTCGGGACGAGCAGTACTTC
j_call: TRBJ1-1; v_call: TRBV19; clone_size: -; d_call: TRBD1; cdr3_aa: CASTGQGARNTEAFF; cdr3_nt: TGTGCCAGTACTGGACAGGGGGCGCGGAACACTGAAGCTTTCTTT
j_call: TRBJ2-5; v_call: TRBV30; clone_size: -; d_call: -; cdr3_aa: CAWGQQETQYF; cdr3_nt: TGTGCCTGGGGACAGCAAGAGACCCAGTACTTC
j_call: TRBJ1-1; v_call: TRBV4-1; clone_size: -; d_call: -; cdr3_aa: CASSQDPQMNTEAFF; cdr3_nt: TGCGCCAGCAGCCAAGATCCCCAAATGAACACTGAAGCTTTCTTT
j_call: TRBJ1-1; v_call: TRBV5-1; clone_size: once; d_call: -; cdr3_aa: CASSLVPPPRNTEAFF; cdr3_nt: TGCGCCAGCAGCTTGGTCCCCCCCCCAAGGAACACTGAAGCTTTCTTT